The subject of this entry is one TCR beta chain. The data derive from a study of Ad26.COV2.S vaccination and SARS-CoV-2 variants. The CDR3 is 18 amino acids. V dropped 3 bases and J dropped 2 bases, with 19 bases sitting between them. From germline, CDR1 is SEHNR and CDR2 FQNEAQ (reference sequence). The method was immunoSEQ multiplex PCR; TCRdb's version includes in-frame clones alone and lacks a portion of them. Of 150,000 to 200,000 clones listed, around 90% are singletons. The sample here was peripheral blood, taken after recovery from COVID-19. The receptor was isolated from a human donor who had recovered from COVID-19. V gene TRBV7-9 combines with J gene TRBJ2-2; D might be TRBD1 or TRBD2, each matching 6 bases. CDR3 nucleotides: TGTGCCAGCAGCTTGGGGGGCCTTCCTAGTCGTAACACCGGGGAGCTGTTTTTT. It specifies CASSLGGLPSRNTGELFF.